This TCR beta chain was sequenced during a study of blood T cell repertoires in COVID-19. Turning to the study itself: Some COVID-19 samples were acute and others convalescent; all came from the United States, Italy and Spain. T cells, B-cell-depleted T cells, or PBMCs supplied cDNA or gDNA.

Authors' methods: Reference gene primer amplification gave estimated nucleated cell counts. Only in-frame clones appear in the TCRdb table, and some are missing; sequencing was by immunoSEQ multiplex PCR. V and J calls and clone size are as listed in that table; D and trimming were resolved from the DNA. The sample carries approximately 89,000 clones, nearly 95% recorded once. Looked up from germline, CDR1 is SGHRS and CDR2 is YFSETQ. The CDR3 totals 16 residues. Trimming removed 0 bases from V and 3 bases from J; junction bases left unmatched: 3. What was sequenced was peripheral blood. The chain has TRBV5-1 and TRBJ2-2; 9 bases line up with TRBD1. The sequence came from a human donor with active COVID-19. The donor label of this sample is uncertain. CDR3 protein: CASSLGTGVDTGELFF. The DNA for the CDR3 is TGCGCCAGCAGCTTGGGGACAGGGGTGGACACCGGGGAGCTGTTTTTT.